This TCR beta chain derives from a study of cytomegalovirus exposure and HLA in healthy donors. This CDR3 spans 12 amino acids. After removal of 4 bases from V and 12 bases from J, the junction contained 3 bases not matched to a gene. Germline lookup yields CDR1 SNHLY and CDR2 FYNNEI. This clone was seen a handful of times. The primer mix had 60 Vbeta and 13 Jbeta primers. Measured with immunoSEQ multiplex PCR; TCRdb has only the in-frame clones, and not every one. The sample has about 130,000 clones, around 10% seen once. The sample comprised PBMCs. V gene TRBV2 combines with J gene TRBJ2-1; 10 nucleotides agree with TRBD2. The receptor's source is a woman aged 40-49 years in good health and CMV-seropositive. Here the CDR3 DNA reads TGTGCCAGCAGTGCGGCTAGCGGGGGGCAGTTCTTC. It yields the protein CASSAASGGQFF.